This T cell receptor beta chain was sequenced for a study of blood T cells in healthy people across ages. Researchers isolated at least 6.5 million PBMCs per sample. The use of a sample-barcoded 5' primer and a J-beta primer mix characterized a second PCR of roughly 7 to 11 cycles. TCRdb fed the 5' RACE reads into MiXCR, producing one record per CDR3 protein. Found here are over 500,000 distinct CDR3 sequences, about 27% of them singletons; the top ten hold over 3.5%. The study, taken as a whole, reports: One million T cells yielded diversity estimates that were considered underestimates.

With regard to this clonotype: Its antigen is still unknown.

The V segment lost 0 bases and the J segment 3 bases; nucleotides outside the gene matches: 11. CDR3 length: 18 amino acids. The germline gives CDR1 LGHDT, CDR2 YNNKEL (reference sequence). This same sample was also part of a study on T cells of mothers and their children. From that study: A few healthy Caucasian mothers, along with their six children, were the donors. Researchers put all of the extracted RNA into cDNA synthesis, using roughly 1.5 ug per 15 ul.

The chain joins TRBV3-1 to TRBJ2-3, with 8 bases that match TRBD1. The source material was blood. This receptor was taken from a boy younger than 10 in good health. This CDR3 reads CASSQEGLAGGGTDTQYF. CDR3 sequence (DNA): TGTGCCAGCAGCCAAGAGGGCCTAGCAGGGGGCGGTACAGATACGCAGTATTTT.